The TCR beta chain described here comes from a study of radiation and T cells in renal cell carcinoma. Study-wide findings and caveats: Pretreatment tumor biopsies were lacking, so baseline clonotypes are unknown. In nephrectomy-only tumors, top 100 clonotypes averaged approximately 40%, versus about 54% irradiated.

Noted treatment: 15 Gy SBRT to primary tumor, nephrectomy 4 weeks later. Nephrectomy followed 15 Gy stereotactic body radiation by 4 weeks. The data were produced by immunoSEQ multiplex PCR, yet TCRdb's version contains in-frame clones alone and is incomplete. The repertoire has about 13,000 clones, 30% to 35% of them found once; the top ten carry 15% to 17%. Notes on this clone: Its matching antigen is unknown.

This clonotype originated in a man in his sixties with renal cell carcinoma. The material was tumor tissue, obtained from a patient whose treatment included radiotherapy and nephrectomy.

DNA of the CDR3: TGCAGCGTACTCCGGGCCCGCGGCGGTGAAGCTTTCTTT. Its translation is CSVLRARGGEAFF. V usage is TRBV29-1 and J usage is TRBJ1-1; no clear D. V was shortened by 6 bases and J by 7 bases, with 18 bases between the two germline ends. This CDR3 region has 13 residues. Germline V gene lookup returns CDR1 SQVTM and CDR2 ANQGSEA.